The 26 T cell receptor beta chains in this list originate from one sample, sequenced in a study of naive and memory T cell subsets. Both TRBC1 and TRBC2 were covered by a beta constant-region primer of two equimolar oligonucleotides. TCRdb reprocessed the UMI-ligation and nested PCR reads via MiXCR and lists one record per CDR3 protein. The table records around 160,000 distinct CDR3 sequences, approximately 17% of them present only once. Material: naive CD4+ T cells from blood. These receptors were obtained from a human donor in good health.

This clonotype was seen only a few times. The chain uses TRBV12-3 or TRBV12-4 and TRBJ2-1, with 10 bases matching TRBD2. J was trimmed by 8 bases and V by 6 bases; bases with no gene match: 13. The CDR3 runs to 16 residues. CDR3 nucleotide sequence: TGTGCCAGCAGCCCCGGACTAGCGGACCCTCTGCATGAGCAGTTCTTC. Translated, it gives CASSPGLADPLHEQFF.

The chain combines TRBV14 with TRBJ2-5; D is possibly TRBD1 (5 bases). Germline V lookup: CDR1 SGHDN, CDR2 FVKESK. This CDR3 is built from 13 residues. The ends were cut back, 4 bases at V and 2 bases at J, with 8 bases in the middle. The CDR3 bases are TGTGCCAGCAGCCCCAGGGTTCAAGAGACCCAGTACTTC. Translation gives CASSPRVQETQYF.

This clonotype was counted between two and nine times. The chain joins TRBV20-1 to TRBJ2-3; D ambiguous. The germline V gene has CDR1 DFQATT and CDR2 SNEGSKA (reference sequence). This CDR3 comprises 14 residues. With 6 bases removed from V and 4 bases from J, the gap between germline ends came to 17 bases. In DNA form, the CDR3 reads TGCAGTGCCCCTTCTGCGCAGAATTCAGATACGCAGTATTTT. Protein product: CSAPSAQNSDTQYF.

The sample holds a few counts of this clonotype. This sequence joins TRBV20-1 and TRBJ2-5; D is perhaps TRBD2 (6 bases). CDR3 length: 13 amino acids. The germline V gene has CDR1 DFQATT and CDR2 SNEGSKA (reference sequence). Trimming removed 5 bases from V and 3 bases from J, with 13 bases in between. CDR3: CSAHRPGEETQYF. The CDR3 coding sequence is TGCAGTGCTCACCGTCCGGGGGAAGAGACCCAGTACTTC.

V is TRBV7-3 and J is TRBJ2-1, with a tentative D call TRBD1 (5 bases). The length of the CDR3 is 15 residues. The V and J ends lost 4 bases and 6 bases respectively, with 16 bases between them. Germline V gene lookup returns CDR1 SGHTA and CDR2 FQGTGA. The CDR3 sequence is CASSSTGLGPNEQFF. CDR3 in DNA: TGTGCCAGCAGCTCAACAGGTCTTGGGCCCAATGAGCAGTTCTTC.

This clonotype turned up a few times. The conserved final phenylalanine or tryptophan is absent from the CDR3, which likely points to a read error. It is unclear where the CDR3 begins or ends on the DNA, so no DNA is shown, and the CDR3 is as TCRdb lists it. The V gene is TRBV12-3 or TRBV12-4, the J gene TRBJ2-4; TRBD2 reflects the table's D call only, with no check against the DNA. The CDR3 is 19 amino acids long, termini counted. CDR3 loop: CASTTERGPSMGEHSVLRP.

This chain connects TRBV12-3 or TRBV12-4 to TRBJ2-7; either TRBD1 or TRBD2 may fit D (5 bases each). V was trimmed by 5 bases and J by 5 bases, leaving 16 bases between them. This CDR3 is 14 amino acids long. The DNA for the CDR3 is TGTGCCAGCAGTCGGGGACGAGCTGGAGACGAGCAGTACTTC. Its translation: CASSRGRAGDEQYF.

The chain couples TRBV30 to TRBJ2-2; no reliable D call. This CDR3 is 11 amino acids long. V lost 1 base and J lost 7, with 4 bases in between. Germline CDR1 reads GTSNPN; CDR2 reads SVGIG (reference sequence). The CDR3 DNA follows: TGTGCCTGGAGTGACTTCGGGGAGCTGTTTTTT. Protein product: CAWSDFGELFF.

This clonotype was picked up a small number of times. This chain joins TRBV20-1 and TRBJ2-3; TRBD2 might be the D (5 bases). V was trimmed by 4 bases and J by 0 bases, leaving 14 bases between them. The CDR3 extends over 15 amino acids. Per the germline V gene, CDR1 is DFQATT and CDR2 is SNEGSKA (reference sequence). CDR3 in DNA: TGCAGTGCTACCCTGTGGGAGTCTAGCACAGATACGCAGTATTTT. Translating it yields CSATLWESSTDTQYF.

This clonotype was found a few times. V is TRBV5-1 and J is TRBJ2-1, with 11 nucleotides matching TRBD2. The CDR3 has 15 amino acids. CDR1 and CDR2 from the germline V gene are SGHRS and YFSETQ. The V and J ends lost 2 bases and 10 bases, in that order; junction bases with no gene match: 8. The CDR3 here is CASSFLAGGPGEQFF. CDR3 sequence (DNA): TGCGCCAGCAGCTTCTTAGCGGGAGGGCCCGGGGAGCAGTTCTTC.

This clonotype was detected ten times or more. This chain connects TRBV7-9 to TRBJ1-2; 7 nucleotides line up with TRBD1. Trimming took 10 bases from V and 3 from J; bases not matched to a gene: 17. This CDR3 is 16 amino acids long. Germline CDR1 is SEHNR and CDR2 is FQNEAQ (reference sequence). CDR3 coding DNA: TGTGCCACCGCACCGACCAGGGGGAGGTACGACTATGGCTACACCTTC. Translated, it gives CATAPTRGRYDYGYTF.

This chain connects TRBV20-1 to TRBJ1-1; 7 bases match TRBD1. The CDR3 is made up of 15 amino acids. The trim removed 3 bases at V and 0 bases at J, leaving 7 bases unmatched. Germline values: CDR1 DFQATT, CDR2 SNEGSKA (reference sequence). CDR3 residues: CSASIPGQLNTEAFF. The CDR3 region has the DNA TGCAGTGCTAGCATTCCGGGACAGCTGAACACTGAAGCTTTCTTT.

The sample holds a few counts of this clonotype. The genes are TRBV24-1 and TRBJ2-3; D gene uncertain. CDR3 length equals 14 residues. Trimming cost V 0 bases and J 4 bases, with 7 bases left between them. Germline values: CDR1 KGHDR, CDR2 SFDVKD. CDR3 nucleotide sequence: TGTGCCACCAGTGATTTGACGGTCCCAGATACGCAGTATTTT. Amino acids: CATSDLTVPDTQYF.

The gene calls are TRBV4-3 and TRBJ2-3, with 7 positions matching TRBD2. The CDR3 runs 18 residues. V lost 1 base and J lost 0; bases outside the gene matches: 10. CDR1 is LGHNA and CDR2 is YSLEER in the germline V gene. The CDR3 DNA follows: TGCGCCAGCAGCCAAGTGGGCCCAGGAGCGGGAAGCACAGATACGCAGTATTTT. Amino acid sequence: CASSQVGPGAGSTDTQYF.

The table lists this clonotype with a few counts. CDR3 DNA sequence: TGCAGTGCTCCATCGCAGCCCTTCCAAGAGACCCAGTACTTC. It codes for CSAPSQPFQETQYF. The chain carries TRBV20-1 and TRBJ2-5; no clear D gene. The V end was cut by 5 bases, the J end by 1 base, with 14 bases between. The CDR3 contains 14 residues. Looked up from germline, CDR1 is DFQATT and CDR2 is SNEGSKA (reference sequence).

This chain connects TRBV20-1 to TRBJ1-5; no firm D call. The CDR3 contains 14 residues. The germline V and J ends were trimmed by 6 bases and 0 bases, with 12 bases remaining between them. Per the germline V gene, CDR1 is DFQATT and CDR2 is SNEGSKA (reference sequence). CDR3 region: CSANGGYSNQPQHF. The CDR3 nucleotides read TGCAGTGCCAACGGTGGGTATAGCAATCAGCCCCAGCATTTT.

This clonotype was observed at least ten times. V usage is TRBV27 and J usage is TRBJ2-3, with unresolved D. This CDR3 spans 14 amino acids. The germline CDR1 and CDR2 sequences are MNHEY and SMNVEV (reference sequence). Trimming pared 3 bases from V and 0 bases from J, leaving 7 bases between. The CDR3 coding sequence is TGTGCCAGCAGTTTGAGTTCCAGCACAGATACGCAGTATTTT. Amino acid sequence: CASSLSSSTDTQYF.

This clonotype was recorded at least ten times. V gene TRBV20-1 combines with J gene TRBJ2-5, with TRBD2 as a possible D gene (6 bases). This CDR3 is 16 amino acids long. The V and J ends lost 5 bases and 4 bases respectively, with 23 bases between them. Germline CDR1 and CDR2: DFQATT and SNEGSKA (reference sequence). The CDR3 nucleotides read TGCAGTGCTGGTGCTTTAGCGGAGGGGCGAAGAGAGACCCAGTACTTC. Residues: CSAGALAEGRRETQYF.

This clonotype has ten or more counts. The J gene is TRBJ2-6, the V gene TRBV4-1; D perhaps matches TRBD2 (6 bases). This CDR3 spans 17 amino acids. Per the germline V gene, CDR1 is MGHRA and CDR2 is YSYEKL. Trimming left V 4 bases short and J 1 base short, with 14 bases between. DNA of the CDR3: TGCGCCAGCAGCCGACGGACGGCGGGATCTGGGGCCAACGTCCTGACTTTC. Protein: CASSRRTAGSGANVLTF.

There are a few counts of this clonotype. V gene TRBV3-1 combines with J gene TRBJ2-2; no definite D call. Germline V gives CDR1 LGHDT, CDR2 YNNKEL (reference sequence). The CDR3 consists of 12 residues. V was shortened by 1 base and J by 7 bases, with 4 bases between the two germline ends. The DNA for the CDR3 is TGTGCCAGCAGCCAAGTGTTCGGGGAGCTGTTTTTT. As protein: CASSQVFGELFF.

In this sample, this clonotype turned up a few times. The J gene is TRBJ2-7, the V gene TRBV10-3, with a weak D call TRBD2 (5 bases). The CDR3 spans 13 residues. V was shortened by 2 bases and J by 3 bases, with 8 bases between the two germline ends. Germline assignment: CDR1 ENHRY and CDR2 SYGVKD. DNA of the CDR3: TGTGCCATCAGTGAGGGACTGTACTACGAGCAGTACTTC. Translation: CAISEGLYYEQYF.

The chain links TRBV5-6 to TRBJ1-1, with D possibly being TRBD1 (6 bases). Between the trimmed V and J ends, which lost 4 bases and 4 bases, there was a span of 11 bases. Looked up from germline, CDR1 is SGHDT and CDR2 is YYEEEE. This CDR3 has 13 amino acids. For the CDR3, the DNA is TGTGCCAGCAGCAAAACAGGGAGCACTGAAGCTTTCTTT. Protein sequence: CASSKTGSTEAFF.

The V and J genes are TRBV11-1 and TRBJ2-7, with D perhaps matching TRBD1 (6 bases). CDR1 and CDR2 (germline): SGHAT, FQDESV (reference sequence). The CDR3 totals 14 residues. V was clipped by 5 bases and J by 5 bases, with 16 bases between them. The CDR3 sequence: CASSANRQVHEQYF. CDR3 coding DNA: TGTGCCAGCAGCGCAAATAGACAGGTCCACGAGCAGTACTTC.

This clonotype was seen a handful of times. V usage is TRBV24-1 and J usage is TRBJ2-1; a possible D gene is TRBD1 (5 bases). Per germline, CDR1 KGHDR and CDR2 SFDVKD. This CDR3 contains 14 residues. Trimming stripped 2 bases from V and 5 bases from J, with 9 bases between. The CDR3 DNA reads TGTGCCACCAGTGATTGGGGCAGCAACAATGAGCAGTTCTTC. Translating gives CATSDWGSNNEQFF.

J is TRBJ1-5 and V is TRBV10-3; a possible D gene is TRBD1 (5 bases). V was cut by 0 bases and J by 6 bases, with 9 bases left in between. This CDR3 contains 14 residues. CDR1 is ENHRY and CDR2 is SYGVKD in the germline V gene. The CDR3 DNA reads TGTGCCATCAGTGAGTCGGGGGAAGGTCAGCCCCAGCATTTT. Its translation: CAISESGEGQPQHF.

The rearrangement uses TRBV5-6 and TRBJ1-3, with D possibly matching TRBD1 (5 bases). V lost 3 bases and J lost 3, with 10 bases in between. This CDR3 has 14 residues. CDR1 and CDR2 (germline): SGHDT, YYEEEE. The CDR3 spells CASSYGDGGNTIYF. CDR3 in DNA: TGTGCCAGCAGCTACGGGGACGGTGGAAACACCATATATTTT.